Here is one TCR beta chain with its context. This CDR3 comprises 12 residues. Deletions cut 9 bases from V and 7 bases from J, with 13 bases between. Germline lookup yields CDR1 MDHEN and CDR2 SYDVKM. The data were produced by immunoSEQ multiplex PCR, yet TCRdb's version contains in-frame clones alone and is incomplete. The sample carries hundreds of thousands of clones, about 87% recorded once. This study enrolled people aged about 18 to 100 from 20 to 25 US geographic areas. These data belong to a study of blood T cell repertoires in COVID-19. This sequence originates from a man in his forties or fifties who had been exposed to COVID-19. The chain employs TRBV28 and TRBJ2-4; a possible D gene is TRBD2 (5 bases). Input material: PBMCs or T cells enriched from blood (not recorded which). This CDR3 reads CASSTGGNIQYF. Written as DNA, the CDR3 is TGTGCCAGTTCGACGGGCGGGAACATTCAGTACTTC.